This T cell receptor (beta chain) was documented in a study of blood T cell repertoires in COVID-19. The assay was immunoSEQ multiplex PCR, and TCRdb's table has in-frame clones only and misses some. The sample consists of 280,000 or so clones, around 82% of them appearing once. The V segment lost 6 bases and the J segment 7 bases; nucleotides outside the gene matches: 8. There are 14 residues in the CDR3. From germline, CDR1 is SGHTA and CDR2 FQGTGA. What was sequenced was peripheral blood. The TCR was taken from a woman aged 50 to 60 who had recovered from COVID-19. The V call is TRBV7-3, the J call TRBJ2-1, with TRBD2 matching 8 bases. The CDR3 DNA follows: TGTGCCAGCAGGTTAGCGGGATCGGCGAATGAGCAGTTCTTC. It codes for CASRLAGSANEQFF.